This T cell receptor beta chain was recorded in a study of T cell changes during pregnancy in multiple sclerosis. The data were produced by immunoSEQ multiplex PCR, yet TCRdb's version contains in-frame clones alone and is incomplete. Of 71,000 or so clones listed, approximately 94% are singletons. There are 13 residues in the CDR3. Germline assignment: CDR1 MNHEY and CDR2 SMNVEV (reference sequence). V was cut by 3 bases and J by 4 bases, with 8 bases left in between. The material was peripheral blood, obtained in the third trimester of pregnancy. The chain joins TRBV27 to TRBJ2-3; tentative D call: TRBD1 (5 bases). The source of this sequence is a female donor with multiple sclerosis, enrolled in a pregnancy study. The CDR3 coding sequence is TGTGCCAGCAGTTTCTTCAGGGCAGATACGCAGTATTTT. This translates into CASSFFRADTQYF.